The clone carrying this T cell receptor beta chain has a count of ten or more. The 5'RACE template-switching step produced TCR cDNA and added a universal primer site and UMIs. TCRdb passed the 5' RACE reads through MiXCR, listing each CDR3 protein once. The sample carries some 29,000 distinct CDR3 sequences, about 5% recorded once. This sample stems from a study of T cells after yellow fever vaccination. About the study: Libraries from low-cell-number fractions were prepared with the SMART-Seq v4 Ultra Low Input RNA kit.

The specimen was CD8+ T cells sorted from PBMCs, collected 10 days after the yellow fever booster vaccination. The receptor comes from a man younger than 40 who received the YFV17D yellow fever vaccine.

The chain's CDR3 is CASSIASGLDEQFF. CDR3 DNA sequence: TGTGCCAGTAGTATAGCTTCCGGGCTGGATGAGCAGTTCTTC. The chain joins TRBV19 to TRBJ2-1; no firm D call. This CDR3 is 14 amino acids long. V was pared by 1 base and J by 8 bases, with 12 bases between. Germline V CDR1 and CDR2: LNHDA, SQIVND (reference sequence).